This TCR beta chain was documented in a study of OX40 agonist ivuxolimab in advanced cancers. About the study: Two patients with cutaneous melanoma and one with hepatocellular carcinoma, three in total, showed partial responses. General study results and limits: More expanded clones were seen, on average, in CD8+ T cells than in CD4+. Partial responders treated at 0.1-3.0 mg/kg exhibited clonal expansion among the lowest measured.

On this clone itself: Its antigen remains unidentified.

Assay: immunoSEQ multiplex PCR; the TCRdb copy retains only in-frame clones and omits some. The sample has about 98,000 clones, around 92% seen once. CDR1 is SGHTA, CDR2 FQGNSA, per germline. With 0 bases removed from V and 3 bases from J, the gap between germline ends came to 8 bases. CDR3 length equals 14 residues. The sequencing used CD4+ or CD8+ T cells sorted from blood, collected in a trial of the OX40 agonist ivuxolimab. The rearrangement joins TRBV7-2 to TRBJ1-2, with no clear D. The sequence derives from an adult with an advanced solid tumor such as melanoma, head and neck, liver or kidney cancer. The CDR3 loop reads CASSLAGGDYGYTF. Written as DNA, the CDR3 is TGTGCCAGCAGCTTAGCCGGCGGTGACTATGGCTACACCTTC.